This is a list of T cell receptor beta chains from one sample in a study of blood T cells in healthy people across ages. MiXCR, run by TCRdb on the 5' RACE reads, gives a single entry per CDR3 protein. Of 1,500,000 or so distinct CDR3 sequences listed, 40% to 45% are singletons. The specimen sequenced was blood. These receptors all come from a woman aged 18-35 years in good health. Each CDR3 is given with its conserved first and last residue. The order of the fields is V gene, CDR3 length, D gene, clone size, J gene, CDR3 DNA, CDR3 protein. The D gene is left open where the match is weak. Only part of the rows carry a size: once, few, many, or a class if the clone is expanded.

v_gene: TRBV29-1
len: 12
d_gene: NA
abundance: many
j_gene: TRBJ2-1
CDR3nt: TGCAGCGTTGGACGTACGGCCAATGAGCAGTTCTTC
CDR3aa: CSVGRTANEQFF

v_gene: TRBV9
len: 17
d_gene: TRBD2
abundance: NA
j_gene: TRBJ2-3
CDR3nt: TGTGCCAGCAGCGTAGCCACCACTAGCGGGAGTAGGGGTACGCAGTATTTT
CDR3aa: CASSVATTSGSRGTQYF

v_gene: TRBV28
len: 16
d_gene: NA
abundance: NA
j_gene: TRBJ2-7
CDR3nt: TGTGCCAGCAGTCCACTTCGGCGGGACGGGTCCTACGAGCAGTACTTC
CDR3aa: CASSPLRRDGSYEQYF

v_gene: TRBV18
len: 16
d_gene: NA
abundance: few
j_gene: TRBJ2-1
CDR3nt: TGTGCCAGCTCACGGCTAGCGAGAAGCTCCTACAATGAGCAGTTCTTC
CDR3aa: CASSRLARSSYNEQFF

v_gene: TRBV20-1
len: 13
d_gene: NA
abundance: few
j_gene: TRBJ2-1
CDR3nt: TGCAGTGCTAGGGAGCTCTCCTACAATGAGCAGTTCTTC
CDR3aa: CSARELSYNEQFF

v_gene: TRBV9
len: 14
d_gene: NA
abundance: few
j_gene: TRBJ1-3
CDR3nt: TGTGCCAGCAGCGTAGCACAGGGAGCGGTCACCATATATTTT
CDR3aa: CASSVAQGAVTIYF

v_gene: TRBV10-3
len: 17
d_gene: NA
abundance: NA
j_gene: TRBJ1-2
CDR3nt: TGTGCCATCAGTGAGTCGAAGGCGACAGTATCTAACTATGGCTACACCTTC
CDR3aa: CAISESKATVSNYGYTF

v_gene: TRBV29-1
len: 22
d_gene: TRBD2
abundance: NA
j_gene: TRBJ2-3
CDR3nt: TGCAGCGTTGAAATGGACTCCTCACTAGCGGGAGGCCTAGATCGTAGCACAGATACGCAGTATTTT
CDR3aa: CSVEMDSSLAGGLDRSTDTQYF

v_gene: TRBV9
len: 15
d_gene: NA
abundance: few
j_gene: TRBJ2-1
CDR3nt: TGTGCCAGTACACATTCCGGGACGTCCTACAATGAGCAGTTCTTC
CDR3aa: CASTHSGTSYNEQFF

v_gene: TRBV4-3
len: 18
d_gene: NA
abundance: NA
j_gene: TRBJ2-1
CDR3nt: TGCGCCAGCAGCCACCAAGTGGGGGACACGAACACTTCAAATGAGCAGTTCTTC
CDR3aa: CASSHQVGDTNTSNEQFF

v_gene: TRBV20-1
len: 14
d_gene: NA
abundance: NA
j_gene: TRBJ2-7
CDR3nt: TGCAGTGCTAGAGATGACAGCACTGATTACGAGCAGTACTTC
CDR3aa: CSARDDSTDYEQYF

v_gene: TRBV5-1
len: 13
d_gene: NA
abundance: many
j_gene: TRBJ2-3
CDR3nt: TGCGCCAGCAGCGAGGACAACGGGGATACGCAGTATTTT
CDR3aa: CASSEDNGDTQYF

v_gene: TRBV7-2
len: 15
d_gene: NA
abundance: few
j_gene: TRBJ2-3
CDR3nt: TGTGCCAGCAGCACACAGGGACCTAGCACAGATACGCAGTATTTT
CDR3aa: CASSTQGPSTDTQYF

v_gene: TRBV4-1
len: 11
d_gene: NA
abundance: few
j_gene: TRBJ1-2
CDR3nt: TGCGCCAGCAGCCAAGCGTGGCTCTACACCTTC
CDR3aa: CASSQAWLYTF

v_gene: TRBV27
len: 16
d_gene: TRBD2
abundance: NA
j_gene: TRBJ2-3
CDR3nt: TGTGCCAGCAGTTATATAGCGGGAGTTTCCACAGATACGCAGTATTTT
CDR3aa: CASSYIAGVSTDTQYF

v_gene: TRBV4-1
len: 15
d_gene: NA
abundance: NA
j_gene: TRBJ1-4
CDR3nt: TGCGCCAGCAGCCACCCCCCTCGGGATAAAGAAAAACTGTTTTTT
CDR3aa: CASSHPPRDKEKLFF

v_gene: TRBV12-3/TRBV12-4
len: 15
d_gene: TRBD1
abundance: few
j_gene: TRBJ1-5
CDR3nt: TGTGCCAGCAGAAAGACAGGGGGAATCAATCAGCCCCAGCATTTT
CDR3aa: CASRKTGGINQPQHF

v_gene: TRBV25-1
len: 15
d_gene: TRBD1
abundance: NA
j_gene: TRBJ1-5
CDR3nt: TGTGCCAGAGACACAGGGGAAGGGAGCAATCAGCCCCAGCATTTT
CDR3aa: CARDTGEGSNQPQHF

v_gene: TRBV28
len: 15
d_gene: NA
abundance: NA
j_gene: TRBJ2-3
CDR3nt: TGTGCCAGCAGTCCCGAACGGGGCGGTAGAGATAAGCAGTATTTT
CDR3aa: CASSPERGGRDKQYF

v_gene: TRBV25-1
len: 14
d_gene: TRBD1
abundance: NA
j_gene: TRBJ2-3
CDR3nt: TGTGCCAGCAGTACGACAGGGATGTTGGATACGCAGTATTTT
CDR3aa: CASSTTGMLDTQYF

v_gene: TRBV7-9
len: 14
d_gene: NA
abundance: NA
j_gene: TRBJ1-4
CDR3nt: TGTGCCAGCAGGTCAGGGTCCGGTAATGAAAAACTGTTTTTT
CDR3aa: CASRSGSGNEKLFF

v_gene: TRBV6-6
len: 16
d_gene: NA
abundance: few
j_gene: TRBJ1-6
CDR3nt: TGTGCCAGCAGGTCCCCTTTCTCGGACAGAAATTCACCCCTCCACTTT
CDR3aa: CASRSPFSDRNSPLHF

v_gene: TRBV2
len: 10
d_gene: NA
abundance: NA
j_gene: TRBJ1-1
CDR3nt: TGTGCCAGCAGTGGACAGAGAGCTTTCTTT
CDR3aa: CASSGQRAFF

v_gene: TRBV18
len: 15
d_gene: NA
abundance: few
j_gene: TRBJ1-2
CDR3nt: TGTGCCAGCTCACCACGGGACGGTGCTAACTATGGCTACACCTTC
CDR3aa: CASSPRDGANYGYTF

v_gene: TRBV25-1
len: 15
d_gene: NA
abundance: NA
j_gene: TRBJ1-3
CDR3nt: TGTGCCAGCACCACCTCCGGGAGCTCTGGAAACACCATATATTTT
CDR3aa: CASTTSGSSGNTIYF

v_gene: TRBV7-9
len: 15
d_gene: NA
abundance: NA
j_gene: TRBJ2-7
CDR3nt: TGTGCCAGCAGCTTAGAGGGCGTCTTCCTTTACGAGCAGTACTTC
CDR3aa: CASSLEGVFLYEQYF

v_gene: TRBV12-3/TRBV12-4
len: 21
d_gene: TRBD2
abundance: NA
j_gene: TRBJ2-7
CDR3nt: TGTGCCAGCACCCTACCGGTAATTAGGCTAGCGGGAGCATTCTCCTACAATGAGCAGTACTTC
CDR3aa: CASTLPVIRLAGAFSYNEQYF

v_gene: TRBV30
len: 15
d_gene: NA
abundance: few
j_gene: TRBJ1-5
CDR3nt: TGTGCCTGGAGCTCGGACAATTATAGCAATCAGCCCCAGCATTTT
CDR3aa: CAWSSDNYSNQPQHF

v_gene: TRBV20-1
len: 13
d_gene: TRBD1
abundance: NA
j_gene: TRBJ1-1
CDR3nt: TGCAGTGCCAGGGACAGGGGAGCCACTGAAGCTTTCTTT
CDR3aa: CSARDRGATEAFF

v_gene: TRBV29-1
len: 12
d_gene: TRBD1
abundance: NA
j_gene: TRBJ1-3
CDR3nt: TGCAGCGTCGACAGGGGTGGAAACACCATATATTTT
CDR3aa: CSVDRGGNTIYF

v_gene: TRBV9
len: 14
d_gene: NA
abundance: NA
j_gene: TRBJ1-2
CDR3nt: TGTGCCAGCAGCGTCACAGCGATTAACTATGGCTACACCTTC
CDR3aa: CASSVTAINYGYTF

v_gene: TRBV7-2
len: 14
d_gene: TRBD2
abundance: NA
j_gene: TRBJ2-3
CDR3nt: TGTGCCAGCGCCCGGGGGGGTAGCACAGATACGCAGTATTTT
CDR3aa: CASARGGSTDTQYF

v_gene: TRBV29-1
len: 13
d_gene: NA
abundance: NA
j_gene: TRBJ1-1
CDR3nt: TGCAGCGTTGTGGGGGCGGTAAGGACTGAAGCTTTCTTT
CDR3aa: CSVVGAVRTEAFF

v_gene: TRBV20-1
len: 14
d_gene: TRBD1
abundance: NA
j_gene: TRBJ2-5
CDR3nt: TGCAGTGCCCCAGTGGGACAGGGTCGAGAGACCCAGTACTTC
CDR3aa: CSAPVGQGRETQYF

v_gene: TRBV27
len: 17
d_gene: NA
abundance: NA
j_gene: TRBJ2-7
CDR3nt: TGTGCCAGCAGTTTAAGGACCACGGGTACAACTACCCACGAGCAGTACTTC
CDR3aa: CASSLRTTGTTTHEQYF

v_gene: TRBV24-1
len: 15
d_gene: NA
abundance: once
j_gene: TRBJ1-2
CDR3nt: TGTGCCACCAGTGAGCCCGGACAGCCCTCATTGGGCTACACCTTC
CDR3aa: CATSEPGQPSLGYTF

v_gene: TRBV27
len: 15
d_gene: NA
abundance: few
j_gene: TRBJ2-3
CDR3nt: TGTGCCAGCAGTCCCGACAGGCGAACCACAGATACGCAGTATTTT
CDR3aa: CASSPDRRTTDTQYF

v_gene: TRBV10-1
len: 15
d_gene: NA
abundance: once
j_gene: TRBJ2-1
CDR3nt: TGCGCCAGCAGTGAGGGGACCCCGTCCCGCAATGAGCAGTTCTTC
CDR3aa: CASSEGTPSRNEQFF

v_gene: TRBV20-1
len: 12
d_gene: TRBD1
abundance: few
j_gene: TRBJ2-2
CDR3nt: TGCACGGGACAGGGAAACACCGGGGAGCTGTTTTTT
CDR3aa: CTGQGNTGELFF

v_gene: TRBV21-1
len: 17
d_gene: NA
abundance: NA
j_gene: TRBJ2-7
CDR3nt: TGTGCCAGCAGCAAAGGGAGAGGACCCTCAGCCTACAATGAGCAGTACTTC
CDR3aa: CASSKGRGPSAYNEQYF

v_gene: TRBV6-5
len: 16
d_gene: TRBD1
abundance: NA
j_gene: TRBJ2-2
CDR3nt: TGTGCCAGCAGTACCCTGACAGGGTGGAGGACCGGGGAGCTGTTTTTT
CDR3aa: CASSTLTGWRTGELFF

v_gene: TRBV29-1
len: 17
d_gene: TRBD1
abundance: NA
j_gene: TRBJ1-6
CDR3nt: TGCAGCGTCCATCGGACAGGGGGGCCCTTTGGGTGCTCACCCCTCCACTTT
CDR3aa: CSVHRTGGPFGCSPLHF

v_gene: TRBV6-2/TRBV6-3
len: 13
d_gene: NA
abundance: NA
j_gene: TRBJ1-1
CDR3nt: TGTGCCAGCATCGGTTGGGGGGACACTGAAGCTTTCTTT
CDR3aa: CASIGWGDTEAFF

v_gene: TRBV14
len: 13
d_gene: NA
abundance: NA
j_gene: TRBJ2-5
CDR3nt: TGTGCCAGCAGCCGGGGCTACGGAGAGACCCAGTACTTC
CDR3aa: CASSRGYGETQYF

v_gene: TRBV10-3
len: 15
d_gene: NA
abundance: NA
j_gene: TRBJ2-7
CDR3nt: TGTGCCATCAGCCCAGGGAACACTGCAACCAACGAGCAGTACTTC
CDR3aa: CAISPGNTATNEQYF

v_gene: TRBV5-1
len: 13
d_gene: NA
abundance: NA
j_gene: TRBJ1-2
CDR3nt: TGCGCCAGCAGCTTGGAGGCCCGCTATGGCTACACCTTC
CDR3aa: CASSLEARYGYTF

v_gene: TRBV9
len: 14
d_gene: NA
abundance: few
j_gene: TRBJ2-3
CDR3nt: TGTGCCAGCAGCGTAGCGGGGGCCGCAGATACGCAGTATTTT
CDR3aa: CASSVAGAADTQYF

v_gene: TRBV20-1
len: 13
d_gene: NA
abundance: NA
j_gene: TRBJ1-1
CDR3nt: TGCAGTGCTAGCGACAGGTCGGAAACTGAAGCTTTCTTT
CDR3aa: CSASDRSETEAFF

v_gene: TRBV21-1
len: 14
d_gene: NA
abundance: NA
j_gene: TRBJ1-5
CDR3nt: TGTGCCAGCAACATCGGACGGTACAATCAGCCCCAGCATTTT
CDR3aa: CASNIGRYNQPQHF

v_gene: TRBV29-1
len: 12
d_gene: TRBD1
abundance: NA
j_gene: TRBJ1-2
CDR3nt: TGCAGCGGAGTGACAGGGCACGGTGGCTACACCTTC
CDR3aa: CSGVTGHGGYTF

v_gene: TRBV5-1
len: 15
d_gene: NA
abundance: NA
j_gene: TRBJ2-3
CDR3nt: TGCGCCAGCAGCCTGGAACAGCGTCGGACAGATACGCAGTATTTT
CDR3aa: CASSLEQRRTDTQYF

v_gene: TRBV20-1
len: 13
d_gene: NA
abundance: NA
j_gene: TRBJ1-1
CDR3nt: TGCAGTGCCCCCGCCGCGGGGAACACTGAAGCTTTCTTT
CDR3aa: CSAPAAGNTEAFF

v_gene: TRBV20-1
len: 14
d_gene: TRBD2
abundance: NA
j_gene: TRBJ2-3
CDR3nt: TGCAGTGAAAGGGGACTAGCGGTCACAGATACGCAGTATTTT
CDR3aa: CSERGLAVTDTQYF

v_gene: TRBV6-2/TRBV6-3
len: 16
d_gene: NA
abundance: NA
j_gene: TRBJ1-2
CDR3nt: TGTGCCAGCACCCTCACCGGGCACGCATCTAACTATGGCTACACCTTC
CDR3aa: CASTLTGHASNYGYTF

v_gene: TRBV10-3
len: 15
d_gene: TRBD1
abundance: few
j_gene: TRBJ2-7
CDR3nt: TGTGCCATCAGTGATAGGTCAGGGGGCCCCTACGAGCAGTACTTC
CDR3aa: CAISDRSGGPYEQYF